One sample yielded the 27 T cell receptor beta chains listed below, sequenced in a study of CD8 T cells in Susac syndrome (dated by TCRdb to the late 2010s). Library method: the immunoSEQ multiplex PCR assay. RNA was extracted with the RNeasy kit and roughly 0.45 to 1 ug was reverse transcribed using random hexamers. The public reads were reanalyzed by TCRdb: fastp trimming at Q25, MiXCR alignment, in-frame beta chains only. Here each entry gathers all rows of one CDR3 protein and keeps the most common genes and DNA. This sample gives 350,000 to 550,000 distinct CDR3 sequences in total; around 85% of them show up just once. Roughly 0.1% of the sample rests with the top ten. The material sequenced was CD8+ T cells from PBMCs. The receptor source for this set is a human donor with multiple sclerosis.

In this sample, this clonotype turned up once. The J gene is TRBJ2-5, the V gene TRBV29-1; either TRBD1 or TRBD2 may supply D (5 bases each). Trimming removed 3 bases from V and 4 bases from J, with 9 bases in between. This CDR3 spans 12 amino acids. The germline V gene encodes CDR1 SQVTM and CDR2 ANQGSEA. The CDR3 region has the DNA TGCAGCGTTGACGGGACCACAGAGACCCAGTACTTC. Its protein product is CSVDGTTETQYF.

CDR3 sequence (DNA): TGCGCCAGCAGCTTGGTCGGGGGTTCCGGGGAGCTGTTTTTT. Protein: CASSLVGGSGELFF. The chain joins TRBV5-1 to TRBJ2-2, with D tentatively TRBD2 (6 bases). The CDR3 is 14 amino acids. Germline V gene sequence: CDR1 SGHRS, CDR2 YFSETQ. V was shortened by 0 bases and J by 6 bases, with 9 bases between the two germline ends.

Note on this clonotype: The junction departs from germline at one end; a sequencing error may be responsible. CDR3: CASSYDDTGTGNAGELFF. Written as DNA, the CDR3 is TGTGCCAGCAGTTACGATGATACCGGGACAGGGAACGCCGGGGAGCTGTTTTTT. This chain uses TRBV6-5 with TRBJ2-2, with TRBD1 matching over 9 bases. This CDR3 has 18 residues. The germline gives CDR1 MNHEY, CDR2 SVGAGI.

The V gene is TRBV7-9, the J gene TRBJ2-2; unclear D gene. CDR3 length equals 12 residues. V dropped 8 bases and J dropped 10 bases, with 14 bases sitting between them. Germline V gene lookup returns CDR1 SEHNR and CDR2 FQNEAQ (reference sequence). CDR3 coding DNA: TGTGCCAGCCCTCTCACATCCGCGGAGCTGTTTTTT. It specifies CASPLTSAELFF.

This clonotype was observed a handful of times. The genes are TRBV7-9 and TRBJ1-1; perhaps TRBD1 as D (5 bases). The germline gives CDR1 SEHNR, CDR2 FQNEAQ (reference sequence). V lost 4 bases, J lost 1 base, and 7 bases lay in between. The CDR3 is 13 residues long. CDR3 in DNA: TGTGCCAGCAGCTCGACAGAGAACACTGAAGCTTTCTTT. It specifies CASSSTENTEAFF.

This clonotype was seen only a few times. DNA for the CDR3: TGCAGTGCTAGAGATCTCCTTGCGGTGAGCTCCTACGAGCAGTACTTC. Translating it yields CSARDLLAVSSYEQYF. V and J are TRBV20-1 and TRBJ2-7; D not certain. The V and J ends lost 0 bases and 0 bases respectively, with 15 bases between them. This CDR3 contains 16 residues. Germline loops: CDR1 DFQATT, CDR2 SNEGSKA (reference sequence).

V and J are TRBV27 and TRBJ1-2; TRBD1 might be the D (6 bases). The CDR3 totals 14 residues. Germline V gene sequence: CDR1 MNHEY, CDR2 SMNVEV (reference sequence). Trimming left V 5 bases short and J 6 bases short, with 16 bases between. The chain's CDR3 is CASSTQTGWDGYTF. The DNA for the CDR3 is TGTGCCAGCAGTACCCAGACAGGTTGGGATGGCTACACCTTC.

This sequence joins TRBV19 and TRBJ1-2; a possible D gene is TRBD1 (6 bases). The length of the CDR3 is 12 residues. Germline V gene data show CDR1 as LNHDA and CDR2 as SQIVND (reference sequence). The ends were cut back, 8 bases at V and 5 bases at J, with 12 bases in the middle. The CDR3 region is CASLTGLYGYTF. DNA of the CDR3: TGTGCCAGTCTCACAGGGCTGTATGGCTACACCTTC.

V usage is TRBV5-1 and J usage is TRBJ1-5; no reliable D call. The germline V and J ends were trimmed by 0 bases and 3 bases, with 4 bases remaining between them. Germline V gene sequence: CDR1 SGHRS, CDR2 YFSETQ. The CDR3 consists of 13 residues. The CDR3 DNA sequence: TGCGCCAGCAGCTTGGAGCCCAATCAGCCCCAGCATTTT. Translation gives CASSLEPNQPQHF.

This chain joins TRBV29-1 and TRBJ1-2; 8 bases are shared with TRBD1. This CDR3 is 16 amino acids long. Germline lookup yields CDR1 SQVTM and CDR2 ANQGSEA. The junction had 12 bases not matched to a gene; V was cut back by 2 bases and J by 4 bases. Here the CDR3 reads CSVELGQEEFSYGYTF. DNA of the CDR3: TGCAGCGTTGAATTGGGACAGGAAGAGTTCAGCTATGGCTACACCTTC.

This clonotype appeared a single time. V usage is TRBV29-1 and J usage is TRBJ2-7; 9 bases map to TRBD1. The V gene's germline CDR1 is SQVTM and CDR2 ANQGSEA. V gave up 4 bases and J gave up 3 bases; unmatched junction bases: 7. The length of the CDR3 is 14 residues. The CDR3 DNA reads as TGCAGCGTTGGGGGGACAGGGTCATTCTACGAGCAGTACTTC. Protein: CSVGGTGSFYEQYF.

This chain links TRBV5-1 with TRBJ2-1; weak D call: TRBD1 (6 bases). Deletions cut 4 bases from V and 8 bases from J, with 25 bases between. The germline gives CDR1 SGHRS, CDR2 YFSETQ. The CDR3 extends over 17 amino acids. The CDR3 here is CASSQRGIQTQTDEQFF. For the CDR3, the DNA is TGCGCCAGCAGCCAAAGGGGGATTCAAACCCAGACAGATGAGCAGTTCTTC.

The chain employs TRBV5-6 and TRBJ2-7; TRBD1 might be the D (6 bases). CDR1 is SGHDT, CDR2 YYEEEE, per germline. The CDR3 runs 12 residues. The V gene lost 3 bases and the J gene lost 4 bases, with 8 bases spanning the gap. CDR3 bases: TGTGCCAGCAGCTCTGGACAGTACGAGCAGTACTTC. Its translation is CASSSGQYEQYF.

This clonotype was counted a single time. The V and J genes are TRBV11-2 and TRBJ1-6, with D perhaps matching TRBD1 (6 bases). The CDR3 sequence is 14 residues long. Trimming stripped 5 bases from V and 8 bases from J, with 13 bases between. Germline CDR1 SGHAT, CDR2 FQNNGV. The CDR3 loop reads CASSPRGGDSPLHF. The CDR3 DNA sequence: TGTGCCAGCAGCCCCAGGGGAGGGGATTCACCCCTCCACTTT.

This chain uses TRBV10-3 with TRBJ2-3; TRBD2 agrees at 10 bases. Trimming removed 0 bases from V and 2 bases from J; junction bases left unmatched: 8. CDR1 and CDR2 from the germline V gene are ENHRY and SYGVKD. CDR3 length: 18 amino acids. The CDR3 bases are TGTGCCATCAGTGAGTCGGGGTCTAGCGGGAGTTACACAGATACGCAGTATTTT. Encoded protein: CAISESGSSGSYTDTQYF.

This clonotype is a singleton in its sample. The V call is TRBV12-3 or TRBV12-4, the J call TRBJ2-1; 7 nucleotides align to TRBD2. The V gene end was trimmed by 10 bases and the J gene end by 9 bases; junction bases not matched to a gene: 15. The CDR3 totals 14 residues. CDR3 loop: CAIASGGRVLEQFF. In DNA form, the CDR3 reads TGTGCCATAGCCTCGGGCGGGAGAGTGCTTGAGCAGTTCTTC.

The chain couples TRBV29-1 to TRBJ2-3, with D possibly matching TRBD2 (5 bases). The CDR3 loop spans 13 amino acids. Per germline, CDR1 SQVTM and CDR2 ANQGSEA. With 7 bases removed from V and 2 bases from J, the gap between germline ends came to 13 bases. The CDR3 reads CSAEEQFTDTQYF. The CDR3 DNA is TGCAGCGCGGAGGAGCAGTTCACAGATACGCAGTATTTT.

The chain recombines TRBV4-1 with TRBJ2-3; D is undetermined. Trimming removed 3 bases at V and 2 bases at J, with 3 bases between. The CDR3 is made up of 12 amino acids. Germline V gene sequence: CDR1 MGHRA, CDR2 YSYEKL. The CDR3 loop reads CASSHPTDTQYF. The CDR3 coding sequence is TGCGCCAGCAGCCATCCCACAGATACGCAGTATTTT.

The rearrangement links TRBV19 to TRBJ2-1; TRBD2 agrees at 8 bases. Trimming cost V 5 bases and J 0 bases; bases outside gene matches: 12. Germline V gene lookup returns CDR1 LNHDA and CDR2 SQIVND (reference sequence). The CDR3 is 18 amino acids. CDR3: CASSSGASGPGSYNEQFF. The CDR3 DNA reads as TGTGCCAGTAGTTCAGGAGCTAGCGGGCCCGGCTCCTACAATGAGCAGTTCTTC. The entire variable domain, with the rest obtained from reference TRBV19 and TRBJ2-1, is as follows: DGGITQSPKYLFRKEGQNVTLSCEQNLNHDAMYWYRQDPGQGLRLIYYSQIVNDFQKGDIAEGYSVSREKKESFPLTVTSAQKNPTAFYLCASSSGASGPGSYNEQFFGPGTRLTVL.

This chain connects TRBV27 to TRBJ1-2; no firm D call. The CDR3 contains 15 residues. Trimming took 2 bases from V and 5 from J, leaving 15 bases between them. Germline CDR1 is MNHEY and CDR2 is SMNVEV (reference sequence). The CDR3 nucleotides are TGTGCCAGCAGTTTAACGGATGGCCACCTTTATGGCTACACCTTC. It translates to CASSLTDGHLYGYTF.

The CDR3: CSVTDGRLDEQYF. CDR3 bases: TGCAGCGTGACGGACGGCCGGTTAGACGAGCAGTACTTC. This chain uses TRBV29-1 with TRBJ2-7; D gene uncertain. Germline-derived CDR1 and CDR2 are SQVTM and ANQGSEA. The CDR3 has 13 amino acids. V gave up 6 bases and J gave up 5 bases, with 17 bases separating them.

V gene TRBV6-6 combines with J gene TRBJ2-5; D gene unclear. Per germline, CDR1 MNHNY and CDR2 SVGAGI (reference sequence). The V and J ends lost 6 bases and 2 bases respectively, with 10 bases between them. CDR3 length: 13 amino acids. The CDR3: CASSYTVQETQYF. CDR3 coding DNA: TGTGCCAGCAGCTATACAGTACAAGAGACCCAGTACTTC.

This sequence joins TRBV29-1 and TRBJ1-1; TRBD1 aligns across 10 bases. The ends lost 2 bases at V and 6 bases at J; junction bases unmatched: 6. The CDR3 spans 14 residues. Germline CDR1 and CDR2: SQVTM and ANQGSEA. CDR3 bases: TGCAGCGTTGAAACCGGACAGGGGGTTCCTGAAGCTTTCTTT. Its protein product is CSVETGQGVPEAFF.

The chain has TRBV30 and TRBJ2-2; D call uncertain. Germline CDR1 reads GTSNPN; CDR2 reads SVGIG (reference sequence). This CDR3 has 14 residues. The V end was cut by 1 base, the J end by 5 bases, with 11 bases between. In DNA, the CDR3 is TGTGCCTGGAGTGGAAAAGGGTCAACCGGGGAGCTGTTTTTT. Protein sequence: CAWSGKGSTGELFF.

The chain is built from TRBV19 and TRBJ1-1; perhaps TRBD1 as D (6 bases). The CDR3 runs to 16 residues. Trimming removed 7 bases at V and 1 base at J, with 19 bases between. Looked up from germline, CDR1 is LNHDA and CDR2 is SQIVND (reference sequence). In nucleotides, the CDR3 is TGTGCCAGTACCTCGAGGGGGGGCAAGTGGAACACTGAAGCTTTCTTT. Its protein product is CASTSRGGKWNTEAFF.

The chain joins TRBV4-2 to TRBJ1-3, with 9 bases matching TRBD1. The CDR3 covers 20 residues. The V and J ends lost 0 bases and 0 bases, in that order; junction bases with no gene match: 12. Germline assignment: CDR1 LGHNA and CDR2 YNFKEQ. The CDR3 DNA follows: TGTGCCAGCAGCCAAGATGAAGGTCGGACAGGGGTCCACTCTGGAAACACCATATATTTT. It encodes CASSQDEGRTGVHSGNTIYF.

This clonotype was seen once. The V and J genes are TRBV9 and TRBJ2-7, with TRBD2 identical over 12 bases. Looked up from germline, CDR1 is SGDLS and CDR2 is YYNGEE. Germline trimming cut 4 bases from V and 4 bases from J; bases unmatched to any gene: 6. The CDR3 contains 15 residues. The CDR3 is CASSPSGRGRYEQYF. In DNA form, the CDR3 reads TGTGCCAGCAGCCCTAGCGGGAGGGGTAGGTACGAGCAGTACTTC.